Following are 15 T cell receptor beta chains from one sample sequenced in a study of OX40 agonist ivuxolimab in advanced cancers. Generated by immunoSEQ multiplex PCR, the TCRdb table keeps only in-frame clones and is missing some. The sample lists about 40,000 clones, about 90% occurring once. Source: CD4+ or CD8+ T cells sorted from blood, taken in a trial of the OX40 agonist ivuxolimab. These TCRs come from an adult with an advanced solid tumor such as melanoma, head and neck, liver or kidney cancer.

The chain uses TRBV4-3 and TRBJ1-2; TRBD1 aligns across 8 bases. Germline CDR1 reads LGHNA; CDR2 reads YSLEER. The ends lost 0 bases at V and 8 bases at J; junction bases unmatched: 8. The CDR3 has 15 residues. Here the CDR3 DNA reads TGCGCCAGCAGCCAAGATCGGGCAGGGGGCAAGGGCTACACCTTC. Protein sequence: CASSQDRAGGKGYTF.

The chain employs TRBV11-2 and TRBJ1-3; D remains unclear. V lost 5 bases and J 0 bases, leaving 14 bases between the germline ends. Germline assignment: CDR1 SGHAT and CDR2 FQNNGV. There are 16 residues in the CDR3. The CDR3 region is CASSPPAVYSGNTIYF. The CDR3 bases are TGTGCCAGCAGCCCCCCCGCGGTTTACTCTGGAAACACCATATATTTT.

This clone was picked up one time. The rearrangement joins TRBV4-1 to TRBJ1-1; 10 bases line up with TRBD1. The CDR3 consists of 14 residues. Germline V lookup: CDR1 MGHRA, CDR2 YSYEKL. The V segment lost 3 bases and the J segment 4 bases; nucleotides outside the gene matches: 2. The chain's CDR3 is CASSQGTGATEAFF. The CDR3 bases are TGCGCCAGCAGCCAGGGGACAGGGGCCACTGAAGCTTTCTTT.

The chain employs TRBV5-1 and TRBJ2-7, with D uncertain. Looked up from germline, CDR1 is SGHRS and CDR2 is YFSETQ. V was clipped by 2 bases and J by 7 bases, with 16 bases between them. This CDR3 comprises 14 residues. CDR3 in DNA: TGCGCCAGCAGCTTCAGTTTCGGAGCGCGGGAGCAGTACTTC. It yields the protein CASSFSFGAREQYF. The full variable domain, with the rest looked up from reference TRBV5-1 and TRBJ2-7, is KAGVTQTPRYLIKTRGQQVTLSCSPISGHRSVSWYQQTPGQGLQFLFEYFSETQRNKGNFPGRFSGRQFSNSRSEMNVSTLELGDSALYLCASSFSFGAREQYFGPGTRLTVT.

The rearrangement joins TRBV6-1 to TRBJ2-2; either TRBD1 or TRBD2 may fit D (5 bases each). V lost 6 bases, J lost 0 bases, and 11 bases lay in between. The germline V gene encodes CDR1 MNHNS and CDR2 SASEGT. The CDR3 is 15 amino acids. The CDR3 reads CASSWGFANTGELFF. The CDR3 bases are TGTGCCAGCAGCTGGGGGTTCGCGAACACCGGGGAGCTGTTTTTT.

The chain couples TRBV10-2 to TRBJ1-5; possibly TRBD1 for D (5 bases). Germline CDR1 and CDR2: WSHSY and SAAADI. Deletions cut 2 bases from V and 0 bases from J, with 17 bases between. The CDR3 consists of 18 residues. The CDR3 DNA is TGCGCCAGCAGTGAGAGGGGCGGGCGGAATAATAGCAATCAGCCCCAGCATTTT. This codes for CASSERGGRNNSNQPQHF.

The CDR3 protein is CASSSGPPGGQPQHF. The DNA for the CDR3 is TGTGCCAGTAGTTCCGGACCGCCCGGGGGTCAGCCCCAGCATTTT. The rearrangement links TRBV19 to TRBJ1-5, with a weak D call TRBD1 (5 bases). Germline CDR1 reads LNHDA; CDR2 reads SQIVND (reference sequence). Between the trimmed V and J ends, which lost 5 bases and 6 bases, there was a span of 17 bases. The CDR3 covers 15 residues.

The chain carries TRBV6-1 and TRBJ1-5, with D possibly TRBD1 on 5 matching bases. The germline CDR1 and CDR2 sequences are MNHNS and SASEGT. V lost 2 bases and J 0 bases, leaving 17 bases between the germline ends. CDR3 length: 18 amino acids. CDR3 sequence (DNA): TGTGCCAGCAGTGAATTCGTGGGAGGGGTAAATAGCAATCAGCCCCAGCATTTT. Its translation: CASSEFVGGVNSNQPQHF.

The CDR3 sequence: CASRPGYGYTF. The CDR3 DNA reads TGTGCCAGCAGACCTGGATATGGCTACACCTTC. The chain combines TRBV13 with TRBJ1-2, with no clear D. This CDR3 comprises 11 residues. Trimming removed 6 bases from V and 5 bases from J, with 7 bases in between. The germline V gene has CDR1 PRHDT and CDR2 FYEKMQ (reference sequence).

The rearrangement links TRBV7-6 to TRBJ2-2; D remains unclear. The CDR3 loop spans 14 amino acids. Trimming removed 0 bases at V and 4 bases at J, with 6 bases between. Germline V lookup: CDR1 SGHVS, CDR2 FNYEAQ. CDR3: CASSLAASTGELFF. CDR3 bases: TGTGCCAGCAGCTTAGCCGCTTCCACCGGGGAGCTGTTTTTT. Filled out from reference TRBV7-6 and TRBJ2-2, the complete variable domain reads GAGVSQSPRYKVTKRGQDVALRCDPISGHVSLYWYRQALGQGPEFLTYFNYEAQQDKSGLPNDRFSAERPEGSISTLTIQRTEQRDSAMYRCASSLAASTGELFFGEGSRLTVL.

V is TRBV19 and J is TRBJ2-1; D is ambiguous. The germline gives CDR1 LNHDA, CDR2 SQIVND (reference sequence). Trimming shortened V by 5 bases and J by 0 bases, and 5 bases separated the two germline ends. CDR3 size: 13 residues. The CDR3 region is CASSASSYNEQFF. CDR3 nucleotide sequence: TGTGCCAGTAGTGCGAGCTCCTACAATGAGCAGTTCTTC.

The chain has TRBV7-8 and TRBJ1-6; tentative D call: TRBD1 (5 bases). CDR1 is SGHVS, CDR2 FQNEAQ, per germline. Trimming pared 0 bases from V and 7 bases from J, leaving 10 bases between. This CDR3 comprises 15 residues. The CDR3 DNA reads as TGTGCCAGCAGCTTAGCGGTCAGGGTCAATTCACCCCTCCACTTT. Its translation is CASSLAVRVNSPLHF.

This clone was seen just once. V is TRBV7-9 and J is TRBJ2-2, with 7 bases aligning to TRBD2. With V trimmed by 1 base and J by 3 bases, 14 bases remained unmatched. From germline, CDR1 is SEHNR and CDR2 FQNEAQ (reference sequence). The CDR3 has 19 amino acids. The CDR3 loop is CASSLGLAVSEWDTGELFF. The CDR3 DNA reads as TGTGCCAGCAGCTTAGGTCTAGCGGTCTCGGAATGGGACACCGGGGAGCTGTTTTTT.

This chain joins TRBV6-5 and TRBJ2-7, with unresolved D. V was shortened by 6 bases and J by 4 bases, with 13 bases between the two germline ends. The germline gives CDR1 MNHEY, CDR2 SVGAGI. The CDR3 runs 13 residues. In nucleotides, the CDR3 is TGTGCCAGCAGCCAGGACCAATGGTACGAGCAGTACTTC. As protein: CASSQDQWYEQYF.

The genes are TRBV4-3 and TRBJ1-4, with D perhaps matching TRBD1 (5 bases). Germline CDR1 LGHNA, CDR2 YSLEER. The V and J ends lost 2 bases and 2 bases respectively, with 18 bases between them. This CDR3 region has 18 residues. This chain's CDR3 is CASSQSIGGAGTNEKLFF. CDR3 bases: TGCGCCAGCAGCCAAAGTATTGGAGGGGCCGGGACTAATGAAAAACTGTTTTTT.